A selection of T cell receptor beta chains follows, all from one sample in a study of PD-L1 blockade in urothelial cancer. Method: immunoSEQ multiplex PCR; TCRdb's copy keeps in-frame clones and lacks some. The sample yields roughly 90,000 clones, around 89% seen once. This specimen was PBMCs, taken around atezolizumab (anti-PD-L1) treatment. The receptors originated from a woman at least 80 years old with urothelial cancer. Each CDR3 is given without its conserved first and last residue. The order of the fields is V gene, J gene, CDR3 protein.

V: TRBV18
J: TRBJ1-4
CDR3: ASSQTRIETGTNEKLF

V: TRBV27
J: TRBJ1-1
CDR3: ASSSSTEEAF

V: TRBV5-1
J: TRBJ1-1
CDR3: ASSLGTGAMNTEAF

V: TRBV19
J: TRBJ1-5
CDR3: ASSINWAQPQH

V: TRBV5-4
J: TRBJ1-5
CDR3: ASSLQGSNQPQH

V: TRBV27
J: TRBJ1-1
CDR3: ASSFREAVAEAF

V: TRBV5-6
J: TRBJ1-1
CDR3: ASSPYGTSNTEAF

V: TRBV28
J: TRBJ2-1
CDR3: ASSSKLAGNNEQF

V: TRBV30
J: TRBJ2-7
CDR3: AWSTGGTSYEQY

V: TRBV28
J: TRBJ1-4
CDR3: ASSFSPGQGLEKLF

V: TRBV2
J: TRBJ1-1
CDR3: ASVTGPMNTEAF